The 25 T cell receptor beta chains below come from one sample, sequenced in a study of blood T cell repertoires in COVID-19. Only in-frame clones appear in the TCRdb table, and some are missing; sequencing was by immunoSEQ multiplex PCR. This repertoire shows 70,000 to 90,000 clones, under 85% found once; its top ten account for about 11%. The specimen sequenced was peripheral blood. Receptors were obtained from a man between 65 and 80 years old with acute or convalescent COVID-19.

The rearrangement links TRBV5-4 to TRBJ1-1; TRBD1 matches at 7 bases. V dropped 4 bases and J dropped 4; count of bases not matched to a gene: 16. From germline, CDR1 is SGHNT and CDR2 YYREEE (reference sequence). There are 17 residues in the CDR3. The CDR3 spells CASSPGRGRQGGTEAFF. The CDR3 DNA follows: TGTGCCAGCAGCCCTGGAAGAGGGCGACAGGGCGGCACTGAAGCTTTCTTT.

The V and J genes are TRBV11-2 and TRBJ2-5, with 7 bases aligning to TRBD2. Germline trimming cut 0 bases from V and 3 bases from J; bases unmatched to any gene: 4. This CDR3 has 15 amino acids. The germline CDR1 and CDR2 sequences are SGHAT and FQNNGV. In DNA form, the CDR3 reads TGTGCCAGCAGCTTAGAAGCGGGGACGGAAGAGACCCAGTACTTC. Translated: CASSLEAGTEETQYF.

The chain combines TRBV7-9 with TRBJ1-1; TRBD1 might be the D (6 bases). V shed 6 bases and J shed 5 bases, with 13 bases lying between them. Germline CDR1 and CDR2: SEHNR and FQNEAQ (reference sequence). This CDR3 contains 13 residues. The CDR3 DNA reads as TGTGCCAGCAGAGTTACAGGGAGAACTGAAGCTTTCTTT. This sequence encodes CASRVTGRTEAFF.

The rearrangement joins TRBV20-1 to TRBJ2-7, with D unresolved. The V end lost 3 bases, the J end lost 6 bases, and 6 bases lay between the germline ends. The CDR3 loop spans 10 amino acids. CDR1 is DFQATT and CDR2 is SNEGSKA in the germline V gene (reference sequence). DNA of the CDR3: TGCAGTGCTAGCCGAGGCGAGCAGTACTTC. This encodes CSASRGEQYF.

The V call is TRBV5-4, the J call TRBJ1-2; 10 nucleotides agree with TRBD1. The germline V gene encodes CDR1 SGHNT and CDR2 YYREEE (reference sequence). V trimming: 4 bases; J trimming: 6 bases; junction bases outside the gene matches: 9. The CDR3 has 15 amino acids. The CDR3 loop reads CASSKSGQGFHGYTF. Here the CDR3 DNA reads TGTGCCAGCAGCAAATCGGGACAGGGGTTTCATGGCTACACCTTC.

The CDR3 protein is CASSGGQGREAFF. Here the CDR3 DNA reads TGTGCCAGTAGTGGAGGACAGGGGCGTGAAGCTTTCTTT. The chain links TRBV19 to TRBJ1-1; 9 positions match TRBD1. The CDR3 sequence is 13 residues long. In germline, CDR1 is LNHDA, CDR2 SQIVND (reference sequence). Losses at the gene ends were 5 bases for V and 7 bases for J; bases not matched to a gene: 5.

This chain joins TRBV6-5 and TRBJ1-2, with D possibly being TRBD1 (6 bases). Germline-derived CDR1 and CDR2 are MNHEY and SVGAGI. Deletions cut 4 bases from V and 2 bases from J, with 11 bases between. The CDR3 spans 14 residues. The CDR3 DNA reads as TGTGCCAGCAGTTCACCGACAGGAAACTATGGCTACACCTTC. Translated, it gives CASSSPTGNYGYTF.

This clone was found a few times. This chain joins TRBV5-1 and TRBJ1-4; D is uncertain. This CDR3 spans 15 amino acids. V shed 2 bases and J shed 0 bases, with 8 bases lying between them. Germline CDR1 reads SGHRS; CDR2 reads YFSETQ. The CDR3 spells CASSFVGTTNEKLFF. The CDR3 nucleotides are TGCGCCAGCAGCTTCGTTGGCACAACTAATGAAAAACTGTTTTTT.

The CDR3 nucleotides read TGTGCCAGCAGCCGAAGCAGCCTAGCGGGGGGGCACACCGGGGAGCTGTTTTTT. Amino acid sequence: CASSRSSLAGGHTGELFF. The chain couples TRBV11-2 to TRBJ2-2, with 12 bases lining up with TRBD2. CDR3 length: 18 amino acids. From germline, CDR1 is SGHAT and CDR2 FQNNGV. V lost 5 bases, J lost 3 bases, and 10 bases stayed unmatched.

This clone appeared a few times. The J gene is TRBJ1-5, the V gene TRBV12-3 or TRBV12-4; TRBD1 agrees at 7 bases. V lost 3 bases and J lost 6; bases outside the gene matches: 2. The CDR3 runs 13 residues. The CDR3 sequence: CASSLTGRQPQHF. Here the CDR3 DNA reads TGTGCCAGCAGTTTGACAGGGCGTCAGCCCCAGCATTTT.

The genes are TRBV2 and TRBJ2-3; 10 bases line up with TRBD2. This CDR3 spans 15 amino acids. V gave up 7 bases and J gave up 6 bases; unmatched junction bases: 10. Per germline, CDR1 SNHLY and CDR2 FYNNEI. CDR3 sequence reads: CASTQRAGGLDTQYF. CDR3 in DNA: TGTGCCAGCACCCAGAGAGCGGGGGGGCTGGATACGCAGTATTTT.

The chain uses TRBV13 and TRBJ2-3, with TRBD2 matching over 7 bases. Unmatched junction bases numbered 6, after V lost 4 bases and J lost 5 bases. This CDR3 is built from 14 residues. CDR1 and CDR2 from the germline V gene are PRHDT and FYEKMQ (reference sequence). The CDR3 sequence is CASSSRDYQDTQYF. The DNA for the CDR3 is TGTGCCAGCAGCTCCCGGGACTATCAAGATACGCAGTATTTT. The full variable domain, in which reference TRBV13 and TRBJ2-3 provide the parts outside the CDR3, is AAGVIQSPRHLIKEKRETATLKCYPIPRHDTVYWYQQGPGQDPQFLISFYEKMQSDKGSIPDRFSAQQFSDYHSELNMSSLELGDSALYFCASSSRDYQDTQYFGPGTRLTVL.

The genes are TRBV2 and TRBJ2-5; 7 bases align to TRBD2. The germline V gene has CDR1 SNHLY and CDR2 FYNNEI. The CDR3 is made up of 14 amino acids. V gave up 4 bases and J gave up 2 bases; unmatched junction bases: 4. The CDR3 reads CASSALAVQETQYF. The CDR3 DNA reads TGTGCCAGCAGTGCCCTAGCGGTACAAGAGACCCAGTACTTC.

The J gene is TRBJ1-1, the V gene TRBV25-1; D may be TRBD1 (6 bases). CDR1 is MGHDK and CDR2 is SYGVNS in the germline V gene. The CDR3 spans 14 residues. The ends were cut back, 5 bases at V and 0 bases at J, with 10 bases in the middle. As DNA, the CDR3 is TGTGCCAGCAGTTCCAGGGGACTGAACACTGAAGCTTTCTTT. Its translation: CASSSRGLNTEAFF.

The rearrangement links TRBV3-1 (or the pseudogene TRBV3-2) to TRBJ2-1; a possible D gene is TRBD2 (5 bases). Trimming stripped 1 base from V and 15 bases from J, with 16 bases between. CDR3 length: 13 amino acids. CDR1 is LGHDT, CDR2 YNNKEL, per germline (reference sequence). The CDR3 nucleotides read TGTGCCAGCAGCCAAGCTTCAGGACGCGAGGGGTTCTTC. As protein: CASSQASGREGFF.

This chain joins TRBV19 and TRBJ1-6, with D uncertain. Between the trimmed V and J ends, which lost 1 base and 5 bases, there was a span of 6 bases. The CDR3 has 14 residues. Germline V gene data show CDR1 as LNHDA and CDR2 as SQIVND (reference sequence). Here the CDR3 reads CASSIGTDNSPLHF. The DNA for the CDR3 is TGTGCCAGTAGTATAGGAACAGATAATTCACCCCTCCACTTT.

The genes are TRBV10-3 and TRBJ1-3; the match to TRBD1 covers 7 bases. Germline-derived CDR1 and CDR2 are ENHRY and SYGVKD. J was trimmed by 0 bases and V by 6 bases; bases with no gene match: 8. The CDR3 extends over 16 amino acids. CDR3: CAIREGGSPSGNTIYF. Written as DNA, the CDR3 is TGTGCCATCAGAGAAGGGGGCTCACCCTCTGGAAACACCATATATTTT.

The chain recombines TRBV19 with TRBJ2-5; TRBD1 agrees at 11 bases. The germline V gene has CDR1 LNHDA and CDR2 SQIVND (reference sequence). The V segment lost 5 bases and the J segment 4 bases; nucleotides outside the gene matches: 12. The CDR3 runs 17 residues. In DNA form, the CDR3 reads TGTGCCAGTAGTCCCACCCGGACAGGGGGCGGGGGAGAGACCCAGTACTTC. It specifies CASSPTRTGGGGETQYF.

The rearrangement links TRBV5-1 to TRBJ2-3; maybe TRBD2 (5 bases). Per the germline V gene, CDR1 is SGHRS and CDR2 is YFSETQ. This CDR3 spans 14 amino acids. The V gene lost 4 bases and the J gene lost 5 bases, with 14 bases spanning the gap. The CDR3 reads CASSPRVGRDTQYF. The CDR3 nucleotides are TGCGCCAGCAGCCCCAGAGTGGGGAGAGATACGCAGTATTTT.

The V call is TRBV29-1, the J call TRBJ1-2; 8 positions match TRBD1. Per germline, CDR1 SQVTM and CDR2 ANQGSEA. V shed 4 bases, J shed 2 bases, and the junction held 3 bases outside the gene matches. The CDR3 has 13 amino acids. Here the CDR3 DNA reads TGCAGCGTTGTTAGGACAGGGAACTATGGCTACACCTTC. Protein sequence: CSVVRTGNYGYTF.

The gene calls are TRBV27 and TRBJ1-2; possible D gene TRBD1, 6 bases. In germline, CDR1 is MNHEY, CDR2 SMNVEV (reference sequence). The CDR3 loop spans 13 amino acids. Trimming pared 2 bases from V and 2 bases from J, leaving 6 bases between. The CDR3 DNA sequence: TGTGCCAGCAGTTTAGGGACAAACTATGGCTACACCTTC. Translated, it gives CASSLGTNYGYTF.

The V call is TRBV5-1, the J call TRBJ1-6; 7 nucleotides align to TRBD1. There are 15 residues in the CDR3. J was trimmed by 8 bases and V by 4 bases; bases with no gene match: 9. Germline V gene lookup returns CDR1 SGHRS and CDR2 YFSETQ. The CDR3 here is CASSPMTGSDSPLHF. In DNA, the CDR3 is TGCGCCAGCAGCCCTATGACAGGGAGTGATTCACCCCTCCACTTT.

This rearrangement joins TRBV4-2 to TRBJ2-1; 10 bases align to TRBD2. This CDR3 has 17 residues. Germline V gene lookup returns CDR1 LGHNA and CDR2 YNFKEQ. The V and J ends lost 0 bases and 8 bases, in that order; junction bases with no gene match: 10. The CDR3 loop reads CASSQEGSLAGVHEQFF. CDR3 nucleotides: TGTGCCAGCAGCCAAGAAGGATCGCTAGCGGGGGTTCATGAGCAGTTCTTC.

The chain carries TRBV5-4 and TRBJ1-1; D remains unclear. The CDR3 totals 17 residues. Germline lookup yields CDR1 SGHNT and CDR2 YYREEE (reference sequence). V gave up 4 bases and J gave up 11 bases, with 30 bases separating them. The CDR3, as DNA: TGTGCCAGCAGCCCGGGCTGGACTGAAAGCCAATCACCCGGGGCTTTCTTT. Encoded protein: CASSPGWTESQSPGAFF.

The chain couples TRBV3-1 (or the pseudogene TRBV3-2) to TRBJ2-1; 9 nucleotides agree with TRBD2. V lost 4 bases, J lost 4 bases, and 5 bases stayed unmatched. This CDR3 is built from 15 residues. Germline lookup yields CDR1 LGHDT and CDR2 YNNKEL (reference sequence). The DNA for the CDR3 is TGTGCCAGCAGCCCCCTGGCGGGGGGGTACAATGAGCAGTTCTTC. It encodes CASSPLAGGYNEQFF.